This T cell receptor (beta chain) was retrieved from a study of blood T cell repertoires in COVID-19. As for the study in general: From the United States, Italy and Spain came samples of acute and convalescent COVID-19. Nucleic acid was either cDNA or gDNA, and it came from T cells, B-cell-depleted T cells, or PBMCs.

In the original workflow: Nucleated cell number was recorded as an estimate derived from reference gene primer amplification. Assay: immunoSEQ multiplex PCR; the TCRdb copy retains only in-frame clones and omits some. V and J calls and clone size come straight from that table; D and trimming were deduced from the DNA. The sample contains 65,000 to 85,000 clones, 80% to 90% of which appear only once. This CDR3 contains 17 residues. CDR1 is LGHNA and CDR2 is YNFKEQ in the germline V gene. V dropped 1 base and J dropped 0; count of bases not matched to a gene: 8. The sequencing input was peripheral blood. The rearrangement links TRBV4-2 to TRBJ1-2; 7 bases agree with TRBD1. This clonotype originated in a woman aged 55-69 years with acute or convalescent COVID-19. For the CDR3, the DNA is TGTGCCAGCAGCCAAGTCCCGACAGGGATAGCTAACTATGGCTACACCTTC. This sequence encodes CASSQVPTGIANYGYTF.